This T cell receptor beta chain was sequenced for a study of T cells after yellow fever vaccination. Study-wide results and caveats: Abundant bulk-derived clonotypes could contaminate FACS-sorted repertoires. Although most clonotypes did not, a small share appeared in both CD4 and CD8 compartments. A faster peak, day 5 versus 15, was reached by the weaker secondary response.

Notes on this clonotype: The antigen is unknown.

The CDR3 extends over 13 amino acids. Per germline, CDR1 SGHTA and CDR2 FQGNSA. Germline trimming cut 3 bases from V and 11 bases from J; bases unmatched to any gene: 9. Production of TCR cDNA was by 5'RACE template switching, which also added a universal primer site and UMIs. TCRdb passed the 5' RACE reads through MiXCR, listing each CDR3 protein once. The table records about 130,000 distinct CDR3 sequences, nearly 7.5% of them present only once. The sample in question was CD4+ T cells sorted from PBMCs, obtained approximately 11 days after the first yellow fever vaccination. This clonotype was sampled from a man in his late teens or twenties who received the YFV17D yellow fever vaccine. The chain links TRBV7-2 to TRBJ1-1; 7 nucleotides agree with TRBD1. CDR3: CASSFTTGPQAFF. The CDR3, as DNA: TGTGCCAGCAGCTTTACGACAGGGCCCCAGGCTTTCTTT.